The following is a TCR beta chain sequence with its context. The antigen is not known. Trimming removed 4 bases from V and 11 bases from J, with 23 bases in between. This CDR3 spans 15 amino acids. Germline CDR1 reads SEHNR; CDR2 reads FQNEAQ (reference sequence). This specimen belongs to a study of T-cell reconstitution after alpha-beta-depleted transplantation in children. TCRbeta library construction was performed incorporating unique molecular identifiers. MiXCR was run by TCRdb on the PCR reads, yielding one entry per CDR3 protein. The top ten hold approximately 28% of the sample, which has around 450,000 distinct CDR3 sequences, around 15% seen once. Notes on the study in general: The origin of high day-60 TCRbeta diversity in some patients lay in surviving recipient T cells and thymic progenitors. Reportedly, roughly two months post-transplant, alpha-beta T cells arose from several hundred expanded graft clones. One year post-transplant, T-cell counts and diversity were largely derived from T cells produced anew.

The chain is built from TRBV7-9 and TRBJ1-1; D gene uncertain. Sequencing was performed on PBMCs, mostly from graft donor cells, taken 360 days after TCRalphabeta/CD19-depleted stem cell transplant. The source is a boy under two years old who had a stem cell transplant for Wiskott-Aldrich syndrome, so the T cells may come from the graft donor. For the CDR3, the DNA is TGTGCCAGCAGCTCCCTTTCAATAAGGCTCGAGAAGGCTTTCTTT. This translates into CASSSLSIRLEKAFF.